One and the same sample provided the 26 T cell receptor beta chains below, sequenced in a study of cytomegalovirus exposure and HLA in healthy donors. Researchers ran the PCR with 60 Vbeta and 13 Jbeta primers. TCRdb keeps only in-frame clones here, not all; method: immunoSEQ multiplex PCR. This table has over 200,000 clones, around four fifths appearing once. Sequencing was done on a sample of PBMCs. The receptors originated from a male donor in good health and CMV-seronegative.

Only a few counts were recorded for this clone. This chain links TRBV28 with TRBJ2-7, with D perhaps matching TRBD2 (5 bases). Trimming removed 0 bases from V and 2 bases from J, with 14 bases in between. Germline V CDR1 and CDR2: MDHEN, SYDVKM. CDR3 length equals 16 residues. Here the CDR3 DNA reads TGTGCCAGCAGTTTATGGTCTAGCACACCAACCTACGAGCAGTACTTC. Translated, it gives CASSLWSSTPTYEQYF.

This chain links TRBV28 with TRBJ2-5, with TRBD1 identical over 7 bases. Gene TRBJ2-7 matches the end of the DNA better, so the J call may be wrong. The CDR3 contains 12 residues. Per the germline V gene, CDR1 is MDHEN and CDR2 is SYDVKM. CDR3 DNA: TGTGCCAGCAGTTTAGGGACAGTCGAGCAGTACTTC. Translating it yields CASSLGTVEQYF.

The chain links TRBV2 to TRBJ1-4; 8 nucleotides align to TRBD1. The junction had 3 bases not matched to a gene; V was cut back by 3 bases and J by 3 bases. This CDR3 is 15 amino acids long. Germline V gene sequence: CDR1 SNHLY, CDR2 FYNNEI. In nucleotides, the CDR3 is TGTGCCAGCAGTGATCCGGGACAGGCTAATGAAAAACTGTTTTTT. Protein product: CASSDPGQANEKLFF.

The chain recombines TRBV28 with TRBJ2-2; 9 nucleotides match TRBD2. The germline V gene has CDR1 MDHEN and CDR2 SYDVKM. This CDR3 contains 15 residues. Unmatched junction bases numbered 3, after V lost 3 bases and J lost 4 bases. This chain's CDR3 is CASSLGGRGTGELFF. CDR3 nucleotide sequence: TGTGCCAGCAGTTTGGGCGGGAGGGGCACCGGGGAGCTGTTTTTT.

The chain is built from TRBV18 and TRBJ2-7; maybe TRBD1 (6 bases). The CDR3 extends over 13 amino acids. Trimming removed 4 bases at V and 3 bases at J, with 10 bases between. From germline, CDR1 is KGHSH and CDR2 LQKENI. The CDR3 protein is CASSRTDSYEQYF. CDR3 bases: TGTGCCAGCTCACGAACGGACAGCTACGAGCAGTACTTC.

V usage is TRBV28 and J usage is TRBJ2-1; 11 bases map to TRBD2. Germline CDR1 and CDR2: MDHEN and SYDVKM. After removal of 9 bases from V and 9 bases from J, the junction contained 13 bases not matched to a gene. This CDR3 spans 15 amino acids. Here the CDR3 DNA reads TGTGCCAGTTTAATAGCGGGAGGGCGCGCGGGTGAGCAGTTCTTC. Residues: CASLIAGGRAGEQFF.

The chain links TRBV19 to TRBJ1-4; the match to TRBD1 covers 8 bases. CDR1 LNHDA and CDR2 SQIVND come from the germline V gene (reference sequence). Trimming took 5 bases from V and 8 from J; bases not matched to a gene: 10. This CDR3 region has 15 residues. The CDR3 bases are TGTGCCAGTAGTTCAACGACAGGGGTATGGGAAAAACTGTTTTTT. Its translation: CASSSTTGVWEKLFF.

The V call is TRBV19, the J call TRBJ1-5; D is possibly TRBD1 (6 bases). CDR3 length: 14 amino acids. Germline V gives CDR1 LNHDA, CDR2 SQIVND (reference sequence). The V gene lost 5 bases and the J gene lost 3 bases, with 11 bases spanning the gap. For the CDR3, the DNA is TGTGCCAGTAGTCATCAGGGGCCCAATCAGCCCCAGCATTTT. Its translation: CASSHQGPNQPQHF.

J is TRBJ1-4 and V is TRBV6-5, with D unresolved. Germline values: CDR1 MNHEY, CDR2 SVGAGI. This CDR3 region has 14 residues. The V end lost 7 bases, the J end lost 0 bases, and 9 bases lay between the germline ends. The CDR3 is CASKKSATNEKLFF. The DNA for the CDR3 is TGTGCCAGCAAAAAATCTGCAACTAATGAAAAACTGTTTTTT.

The J gene is TRBJ2-7, the V gene TRBV2; 7 bases align to TRBD1. J was trimmed by 1 base and V by 6 bases; bases with no gene match: 3. This CDR3 is 13 amino acids long. Germline V gene data show CDR1 as SNHLY and CDR2 as FYNNEI. CDR3 sequence reads: CASRGDSSYEQYF. DNA for the CDR3: TGTGCCAGCAGAGGGGACAGTTCCTACGAGCAGTACTTC. Based on the CDR3 plus reference TRBV2 and TRBJ2-7, the full variable domain is EPEVTQTPSHQVTQMGQEVILRCVPISNHLYFYWYRQILGQKVEFLVSFYNNEISEKSEIFDDQFSVERPDGSNFTLKIRSTKLEDSAMYFCASRGDSSYEQYFGPGTRLTVT.

V is TRBV9 and J is TRBJ2-6, with unresolved D. This CDR3 is 13 amino acids long. Trimming left V 2 bases short and J 4 bases short, with 4 bases between. CDR1 and CDR2 (germline): SGDLS, YYNGEE. The CDR3 DNA is TGTGCCAGCAGCGTCATCGGGGCCAACGTCCTGACTTTC. This encodes CASSVIGANVLTF.

CDR3 residues: CASSPHYRETNYGYTF. DNA for the CDR3: TGCGCCAGCAGCCCCCATTATCGAGAGACTAACTATGGCTACACCTTC. V is TRBV5-1 and J is TRBJ1-2; D not resolved. Germline V gene sequence: CDR1 SGHRS, CDR2 YFSETQ. The CDR3 is made up of 16 amino acids. Trimming shortened V by 4 bases and J by 0 bases, and 16 bases separated the two germline ends.

As DNA, the CDR3 is TGTGCCAGCTCACCAAATGCAGGGGACTATGGCTACACCTTC. This encodes CASSPNAGDYGYTF. The V gene is TRBV18, the J gene TRBJ1-2, with TRBD1 as a possible D gene (6 bases). The CDR3 consists of 14 residues. V was clipped by 2 bases and J by 3 bases, with 10 bases between them. Looked up from germline, CDR1 is KGHSH and CDR2 is LQKENI.

This chain uses TRBV7-3 with TRBJ2-2; 10 positions agree with TRBD1. Germline CDR1 reads SGHTA; CDR2 reads FQGTGA. J was trimmed by 6 bases and V by 1 base; bases with no gene match: 11. The length of the CDR3 is 18 residues. CDR3: CASSLRGRTGTGAGELFF. In DNA, the CDR3 is TGTGCCAGCAGCTTAAGGGGGCGGACCGGGACAGGGGCCGGGGAGCTGTTTTTT. Full variable domain (rest looked up from reference TRBV7-3 and TRBJ2-2): GAGVSQTPSNKVTEKGKYVELRCDPISGHTALYWYRQSLGQGPEFLIYFQGTGAADDSGLPNDRFFAVRPEGSVSTLKIQRTERGDSAVYLCASSLRGRTGTGAGELFFGEGSRLTVL.

The CDR3 is CASRRRLAGPYNEQFF. The CDR3 DNA reads TGTGCCAGCAGACGCCGACTAGCGGGTCCCTACAATGAGCAGTTCTTC. The V call is TRBV6-6, the J call TRBJ2-1; 10 bases are a match to TRBD2. Germline values: CDR1 MNHNY, CDR2 SVGAGI (reference sequence). This CDR3 is built from 16 residues. V lost 6 bases to trimming and J lost 2 bases; unmatched junction nucleotides: 7.

About this clone: The same CDR3 is also encoded by other DNA sequences in this sample. The CDR3 nucleotides are TGTGCCAGCAGCGTAGGTCAGGGTGAGGAGACCCAGTACTTC. Translation: CASSVGQGEETQYF. This chain connects TRBV9 to TRBJ2-5; D is perhaps TRBD1 (5 bases). V was cut by 0 bases and J by 5 bases, with 11 bases left in between. Germline values: CDR1 SGDLS, CDR2 YYNGEE. There are 14 residues in the CDR3.

This sequence joins TRBV7-6 and TRBJ2-3; TRBD2 matches 11 bases. CDR1 is SGHVS, CDR2 FNYEAQ, per germline. The V and J ends lost 1 base and 4 bases, in that order; junction bases with no gene match: 4. The CDR3 totals 16 residues. The CDR3, as DNA: TGTGCCAGCAGCTTAGGACTAGCGGGAAACGCAGATACGCAGTATTTT. It encodes CASSLGLAGNADTQYF.

The gene calls are TRBV25-1 and TRBJ1-6; tentative D call: TRBD1 (5 bases). Trimming took 8 bases from V and 8 from J, leaving 7 bases between them. The CDR3 loop spans 11 amino acids. CDR1 is MGHDK, CDR2 SYGVNS, per germline. CDR3 amino acids: CASQGDSPLHF. For the CDR3, the DNA is TGTGCCAGCCAGGGTGATTCACCCCTCCACTTT.

With regard to this clone: This specimen includes other DNA sequences encoding the same CDR3. This chain uses TRBV5-4 with TRBJ1-1; the D is unclear. The V end was cut by 4 bases, the J end by 1 base, with 14 bases between. The CDR3 length is 15 residues. Germline loops: CDR1 SGHNT, CDR2 YYREEE (reference sequence). Here the CDR3 reads CASSLAGGPNTEAFF. CDR3 DNA sequence: TGTGCCAGCAGCCTTGCGGGCGGACCGAACACTGAAGCTTTCTTT.

This chain links TRBV2 with TRBJ2-3; 8 bases agree with TRBD1. Germline V lookup: CDR1 SNHLY, CDR2 FYNNEI. This CDR3 contains 17 residues. J gave up 0 bases and V 4 bases, and 9 bases lay outside the gene matches. CDR3 DNA: TGTGCCAGCAGTGGCAGGGGGCCTCGCCTTAGCACAGATACGCAGTATTTT. Its protein is CASSGRGPRLSTDTQYF.

The genes are TRBV2 and TRBJ2-4; 8 bases match TRBD2. The V segment lost 4 bases and the J segment 3 bases; nucleotides outside the gene matches: 17. Germline CDR1 reads SNHLY; CDR2 reads FYNNEI. The CDR3 is 19 amino acids. This CDR3 reads CASSVTLPGSGTVKNIQYF. For the CDR3, the DNA is TGTGCCAGCAGTGTTACCCTCCCGGGTAGCGGGACTGTCAAAAACATTCAGTACTTC.

V and J are TRBV19 and TRBJ2-3, with 9 bases aligning to TRBD1. The V gene's germline CDR1 is LNHDA and CDR2 SQIVND (reference sequence). The ends lost 9 bases at V and 4 bases at J; junction bases unmatched: 11. CDR3 size: 15 residues. The CDR3 region is CASRIGQGRPDTQYF. In DNA, the CDR3 is TGTGCCAGCCGCATAGGACAGGGGCGGCCAGATACGCAGTATTTT.

The chain combines TRBV27 with TRBJ2-1; 12 bases match TRBD2. The V segment lost 7 bases and the J segment 7 bases; nucleotides outside the gene matches: 5. Germline V gene lookup returns CDR1 MNHEY and CDR2 SMNVEV (reference sequence). CDR3 size: 14 residues. The DNA for the CDR3 is TGTGCCAGCAACAGACTAGCGGGAGAAAATGAGCAGTTCTTC. Its protein product is CASNRLAGENEQFF.

The chain has TRBV9 and TRBJ2-5; D is perhaps TRBD2 (5 bases). Trimming took 3 bases from V and 5 from J, leaving 5 bases between them. In germline, CDR1 is SGDLS, CDR2 YYNGEE. CDR3 size: 11 residues. CDR3 residues: CASSGGETQYF. The CDR3 bases are TGTGCCAGCAGCGGAGGGGAGACCCAGTACTTC.

CDR3 in DNA: TGTGCCAGCAGCTTAAGAGCGGGAAGGAGGCAAGAGACCCAGTACTTC. The encoded protein is CASSLRAGRRQETQYF. This chain links TRBV7-8 with TRBJ2-5; 7 bases line up with TRBD2. The junction had 8 bases not matched to a gene; V was cut back by 2 bases and J by 2 bases. Germline V CDR1 and CDR2: SGHVS, FQNEAQ. The CDR3 sequence is 16 residues long. Together with reference TRBV7-8 and TRBJ2-5, the CDR3 gives the full variable domain: GAGVSQSPRYKVAKRGQDVALRCDPISGHVSLFWYQQALGQGPEFLTYFQNEAQLDKSGLPSDRFFAERPEGSVSTLKIQRTQQEDSAVYLCASSLRAGRRQETQYFGPGTRLLVL.

The V and J genes are TRBV5-3 and TRBJ2-1, with D possibly matching TRBD1 (6 bases). TRBV5-3 is treated as an ORF (open reading frame) with a function not yet certain. CDR3 length equals 15 residues. V lost 5 bases and J 3 bases, leaving 15 bases between the germline ends. CDR3 coding DNA: TGTGCCAGAAGGTTTGAGGGGGTTGTCTACAATGAGCAGTTCTTC. It encodes CARRFEGVVYNEQFF.